This TCR beta chain came from a study of T cells after somatic rescue of genetic block (TCRdb year 2020). For the wider study: What the study looked at was long-term robustness, specifically in a T-cell system that came about through somatic rescue of a genetic block in T-cell development.

The method behind the library was the immunoSEQ multiplex PCR assay. Here the immuneACCESS table is served through TCRdb, limited to in-frame sequences with V and J called. Missing clones are a known gap in these copies; in checked studies unresolved V genes cover under half, and the rest lacks a known reason. The sample table contains more than 70,000 clones; only one count was recorded for over 80% of them. The ten biggest clones cover 1.6% of the sample. As concerns this clone: Which antigen it targets is not known. Qualities for individual bases were not recorded, and no much larger clone is one base off.

Trimming costs V 5 bases and J 2 bases, and their ends lie 16 bases apart. From cysteine to phenylalanine, the CDR3 is 16 amino acids long. CDR3 DNA is the only sequence kept; it has 48 bases, read in frame from the first base. CDR1 and CDR2, per the germline V gene (reference sequence), are LNHDA and SQIVND. The sequence is built from TRBV19 and TRBJ2-1, with no D gene named confidently. This sequence was found in a woman aged 18-35 years. The sample taken for sequencing was peripheral blood mononuclear cells (PBMCs). The CDR3 corresponds to CASSEDHRLTYNEQFF. In nucleotide form, the sequence is TGTGCCAGTAGTGAGGACCATCGGCTTACCTACAATGAGCAGTTCTTC.